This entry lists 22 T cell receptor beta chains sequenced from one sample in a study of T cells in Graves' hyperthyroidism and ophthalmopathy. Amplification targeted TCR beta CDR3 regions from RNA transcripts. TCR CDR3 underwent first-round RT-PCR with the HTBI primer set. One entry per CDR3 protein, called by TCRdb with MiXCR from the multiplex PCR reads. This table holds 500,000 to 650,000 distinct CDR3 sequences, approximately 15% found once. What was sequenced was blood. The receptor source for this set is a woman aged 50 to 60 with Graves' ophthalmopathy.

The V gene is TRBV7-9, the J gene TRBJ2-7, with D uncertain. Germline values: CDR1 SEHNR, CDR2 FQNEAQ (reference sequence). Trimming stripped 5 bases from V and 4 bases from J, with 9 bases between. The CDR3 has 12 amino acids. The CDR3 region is CASSINTYEQYF. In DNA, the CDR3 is TGTGCCAGCAGCATCAACACTTACGAGCAGTACTTC.

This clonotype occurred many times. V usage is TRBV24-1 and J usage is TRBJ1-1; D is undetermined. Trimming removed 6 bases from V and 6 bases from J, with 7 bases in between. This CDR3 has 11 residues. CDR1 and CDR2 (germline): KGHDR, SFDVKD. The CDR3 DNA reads TGTGCCACCAGTTTGGGCCCTGAAGCTTTCTTT. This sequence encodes CATSLGPEAFF.

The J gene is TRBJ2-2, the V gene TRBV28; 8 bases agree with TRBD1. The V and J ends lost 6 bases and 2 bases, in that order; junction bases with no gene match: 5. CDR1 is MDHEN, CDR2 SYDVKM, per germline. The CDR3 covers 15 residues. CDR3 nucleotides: TGTGCCAGCAGCAAGGGACAGGCAAACACCGGGGAGCTGTTTTTT. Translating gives CASSKGQANTGELFF. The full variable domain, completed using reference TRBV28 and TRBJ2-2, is DVKVTQSSRYLVKRTGEKVFLECVQDMDHENMFWYRQDPGLGLRLIYFSYDVKMKEKGDIPEGYSVSREKKERFSLILESASTNQTSMYLCASSKGQANTGELFFGEGSRLTVL.

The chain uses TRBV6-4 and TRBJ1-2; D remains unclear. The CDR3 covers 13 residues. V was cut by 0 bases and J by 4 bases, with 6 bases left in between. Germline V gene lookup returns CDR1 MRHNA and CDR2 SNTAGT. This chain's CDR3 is CASSDSNSYGYTF. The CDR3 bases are TGTGCCAGCAGTGACTCCAACAGCTATGGCTACACCTTC.

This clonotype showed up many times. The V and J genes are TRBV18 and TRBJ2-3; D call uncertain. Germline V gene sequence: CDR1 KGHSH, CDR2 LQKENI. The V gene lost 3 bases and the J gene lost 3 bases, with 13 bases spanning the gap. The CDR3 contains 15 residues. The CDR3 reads CASSPASRRTDTQYF. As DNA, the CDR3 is TGTGCCAGCTCACCTGCGAGTAGACGGACAGATACGCAGTATTTT.

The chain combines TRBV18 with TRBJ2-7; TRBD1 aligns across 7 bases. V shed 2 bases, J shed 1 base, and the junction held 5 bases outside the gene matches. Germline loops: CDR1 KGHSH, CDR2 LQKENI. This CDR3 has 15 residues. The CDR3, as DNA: TGTGCCAGCTCACCAGCGCCGACAGGGTCCTACGAGCAGTACTTC. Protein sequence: CASSPAPTGSYEQYF.

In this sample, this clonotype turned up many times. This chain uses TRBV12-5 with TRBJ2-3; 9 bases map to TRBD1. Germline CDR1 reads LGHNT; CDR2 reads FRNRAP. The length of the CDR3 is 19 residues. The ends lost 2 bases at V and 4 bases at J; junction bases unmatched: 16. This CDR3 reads CASGLFWNRDREVPDTQYF. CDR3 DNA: TGTGCTAGTGGTTTGTTTTGGAACCGGGACAGGGAAGTTCCAGATACGCAGTATTTT. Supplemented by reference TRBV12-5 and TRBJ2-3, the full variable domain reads DARVTQTPRHKVTEMGQEVTMRCQPILGHNTVFWYRQTMMQGLELLAYFRNRAPLDDSGMPKDRFSAEMPDATLATLKIQPSEPRDSAVYFCASGLFWNRDREVPDTQYFGPGTRLTVL.

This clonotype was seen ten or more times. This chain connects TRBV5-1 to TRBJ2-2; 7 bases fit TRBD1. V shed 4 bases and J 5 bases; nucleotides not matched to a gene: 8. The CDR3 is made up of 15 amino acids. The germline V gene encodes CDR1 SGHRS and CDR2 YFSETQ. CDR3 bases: TGCGCCAGCAGCCCAAGACAGGGCGGGACCGGGGAGCTGTTTTTT. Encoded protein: CASSPRQGGTGELFF.

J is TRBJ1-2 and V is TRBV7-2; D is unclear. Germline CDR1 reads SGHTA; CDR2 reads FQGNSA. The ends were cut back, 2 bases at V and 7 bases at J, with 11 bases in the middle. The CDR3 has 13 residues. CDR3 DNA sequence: TGTGCCAGCAGCTTATTGAGATCGGCTGGCTACACCTTC. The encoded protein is CASSLLRSAGYTF.

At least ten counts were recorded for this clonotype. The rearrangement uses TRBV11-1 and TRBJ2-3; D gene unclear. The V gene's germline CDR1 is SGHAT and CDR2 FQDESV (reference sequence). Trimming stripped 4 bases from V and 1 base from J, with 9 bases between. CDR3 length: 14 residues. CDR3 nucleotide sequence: TGTGCCAGCAGCTGGAGTTATGGCACAGATACGCAGTATTTT. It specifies CASSWSYGTDTQYF.

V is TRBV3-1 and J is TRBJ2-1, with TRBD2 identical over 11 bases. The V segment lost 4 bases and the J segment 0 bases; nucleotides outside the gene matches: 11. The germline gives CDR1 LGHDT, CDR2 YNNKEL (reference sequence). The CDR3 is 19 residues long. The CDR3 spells CASSRSTSGTSDSYNEQFF. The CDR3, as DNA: TGTGCCAGCAGCCGTTCGACTAGCGGGACAAGCGACTCCTACAATGAGCAGTTCTTC.

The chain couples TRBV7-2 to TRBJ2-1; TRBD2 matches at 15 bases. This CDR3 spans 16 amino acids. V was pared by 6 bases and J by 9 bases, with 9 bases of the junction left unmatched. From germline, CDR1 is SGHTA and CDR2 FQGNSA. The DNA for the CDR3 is TGTGCCAGCAGTTTCGGACTAGCGGGAGGGCCCGGTGAGCAGTTCTTC. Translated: CASSFGLAGGPGEQFF.

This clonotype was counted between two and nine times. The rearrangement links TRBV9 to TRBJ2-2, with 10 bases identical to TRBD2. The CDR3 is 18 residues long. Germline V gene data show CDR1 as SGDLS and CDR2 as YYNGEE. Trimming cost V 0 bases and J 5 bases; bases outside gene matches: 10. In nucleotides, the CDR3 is TGTGCCAGCAGCGTAGGGCCTTTTAGCGGGAGGAGAACCGGGGAGCTGTTTTTT. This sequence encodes CASSVGPFSGRRTGELFF.

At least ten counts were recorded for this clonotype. The CDR3 sequence is CASRGIAGVGNEQFF. In nucleotides, the CDR3 is TGTGCCAGCAGAGGTATAGCGGGAGTCGGCAATGAGCAGTTCTTC. The genes are TRBV11-2 and TRBJ2-1; 9 bases agree with TRBD2. Germline CDR1 reads SGHAT; CDR2 reads FQNNGV. The CDR3 loop spans 15 amino acids. V lost 6 bases, J lost 6 bases, and 9 bases stayed unmatched. Full variable domain (remainder filled in from reference TRBV11-2 and TRBJ2-1): EAGVAQSPRYKIIEKRQSVAFWCNPISGHATLYWYQQILGQGPKLLIQFQNNGVVDDSQLPKDRFSAERLKGVDSTLKIQPAKLEDSAVYLCASRGIAGVGNEQFFGPGTRLTVL.

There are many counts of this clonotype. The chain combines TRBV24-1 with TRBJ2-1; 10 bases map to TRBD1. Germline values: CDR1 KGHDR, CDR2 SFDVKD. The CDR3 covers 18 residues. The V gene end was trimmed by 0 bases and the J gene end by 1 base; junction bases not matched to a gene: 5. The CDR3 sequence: CATSDLHLGQGSYNEQFF. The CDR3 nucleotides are TGTGCCACCAGTGATTTGCATTTGGGACAGGGGTCCTACAATGAGCAGTTCTTC.

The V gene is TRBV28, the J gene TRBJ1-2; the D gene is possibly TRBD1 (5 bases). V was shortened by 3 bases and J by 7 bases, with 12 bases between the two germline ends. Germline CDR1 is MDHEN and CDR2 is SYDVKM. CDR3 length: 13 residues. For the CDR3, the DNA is TGTGCCAGCAGTTTTGCGGGGGTGGGTGGCTACACCTTC. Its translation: CASSFAGVGGYTF.

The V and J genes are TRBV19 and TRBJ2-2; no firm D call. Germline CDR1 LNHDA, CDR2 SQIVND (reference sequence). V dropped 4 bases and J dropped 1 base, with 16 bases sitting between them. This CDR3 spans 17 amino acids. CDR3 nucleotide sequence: TGTGCCAGTAGTACCTGGGCAGCAAACCAGAACACCGGGGAGCTGTTTTTT. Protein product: CASSTWAANQNTGELFF.

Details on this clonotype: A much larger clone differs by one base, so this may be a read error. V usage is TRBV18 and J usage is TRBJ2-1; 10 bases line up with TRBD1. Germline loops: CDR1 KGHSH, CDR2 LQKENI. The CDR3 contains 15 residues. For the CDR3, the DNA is TGTGGCAGCTCACCGGGACAGGGGAAAGCGGTAGAGCAGTTCTTC. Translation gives CGSSPGQGKAVEQFF. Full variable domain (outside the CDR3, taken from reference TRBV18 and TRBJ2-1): NAGVMQNPRHLVRRRGQEARLRCSPMKGHSHVYWYRQLPEEGLKFMVYLQKENIIDESGMPKERFSAEFPKEGPSILRIQQVVRGDSAAYFCGSSPGQGKAVEQFFGPGTRLTVL.

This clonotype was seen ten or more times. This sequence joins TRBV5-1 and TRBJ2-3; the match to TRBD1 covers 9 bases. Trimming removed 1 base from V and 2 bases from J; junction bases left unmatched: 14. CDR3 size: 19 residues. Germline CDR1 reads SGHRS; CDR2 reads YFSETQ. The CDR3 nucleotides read TGCGCCAGCAGCTTGACAGGGGGCCGAATCAGACCAAACACAGATACGCAGTATTTT. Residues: CASSLTGGRIRPNTDTQYF.

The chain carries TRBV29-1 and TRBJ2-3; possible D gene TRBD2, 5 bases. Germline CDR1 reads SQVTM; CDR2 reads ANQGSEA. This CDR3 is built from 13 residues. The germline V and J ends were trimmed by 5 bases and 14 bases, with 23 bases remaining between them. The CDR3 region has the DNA TGCAGCGTTAGACCTTTATTACTAGGAAATGGGTATTTT. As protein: CSVRPLLLGNGYF.

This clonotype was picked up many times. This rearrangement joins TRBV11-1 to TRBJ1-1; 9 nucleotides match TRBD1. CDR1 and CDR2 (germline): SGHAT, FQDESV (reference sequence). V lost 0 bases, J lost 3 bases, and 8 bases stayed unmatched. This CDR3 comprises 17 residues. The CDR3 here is CASSLARPQGADTEAFF. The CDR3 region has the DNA TGTGCCAGCAGCTTAGCGCGGCCACAGGGGGCAGACACTGAAGCTTTCTTT.

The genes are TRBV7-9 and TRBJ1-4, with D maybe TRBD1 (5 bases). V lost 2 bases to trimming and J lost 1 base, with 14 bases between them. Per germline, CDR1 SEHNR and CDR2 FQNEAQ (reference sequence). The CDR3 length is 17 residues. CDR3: CASSLRLSGLTNEKLFF. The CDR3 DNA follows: TGTGCCAGCAGCTTACGATTATCGGGACTAACTAATGAAAAACTGTTTTTT.